These 21 T cell receptor beta chains originate from one sample sequenced in a study of breast tumors, draining lymph nodes, adjacent tissues. TCRdb independently ran MiXCR on the multiplex PCR reads; one entry per CDR3 protein. The repertoire has about 140,000 distinct CDR3 sequences, about 33% of them found once; the top ten carry around 2.5%. Samples came from axillary lymph nodes draining the breast cancer. The sequencing input was axillary lymph node tissue. These receptors were collected from a female donor with breast cancer. Some clones in this sample may be carry-over from other donors' samples.

This clonotype was observed at least ten times. The rearrangement links TRBV2 to TRBJ2-3; no definite D call. Germline CDR1 is SNHLY and CDR2 is FYNNEI. The CDR3 sequence is 14 residues long. Trimming took 5 bases from V and 0 from J, leaving 9 bases between them. The DNA of the CDR3 is TGTGCCAGCAGTTGGGAACCTAGCACAGATACGCAGTATTTT. Its protein product is CASSWEPSTDTQYF.

V and J are TRBV2 and TRBJ1-5, with 9 positions matching TRBD1. From germline, CDR1 is SNHLY and CDR2 FYNNEI. With V trimmed by 4 bases and J by 9 bases, 7 bases remained unmatched. There are 14 residues in the CDR3. As DNA, the CDR3 is TGTGCCAGCAGTGTACAGGGGGCAGGGGGGCCCCAGCATTTT. Its protein is CASSVQGAGGPQHF.

The genes are TRBV7-9 and TRBJ1-1; no clear D gene. Trimming took 1 base from V and 1 from J, leaving 25 bases between them. The CDR3 consists of 20 residues. Germline loops: CDR1 SEHNR, CDR2 FQNEAQ (reference sequence). CDR3 amino acids: CASSLGVFFSSGSGNTEAFF. Here the CDR3 DNA reads TGTGCCAGCAGCTTAGGAGTTTTCTTTTCGTCGGGATCGGGGAACACTGAAGCTTTCTTT.

This clonotype was found many times. The chain uses TRBV10-3 and TRBJ2-5; D unresolved. CDR3 length: 13 residues. V lost 7 bases and J lost 1, with 10 bases in between. Germline CDR1 reads ENHRY; CDR2 reads SYGVKD. The CDR3 is CAITGRPQETQYF. CDR3 nucleotides: TGTGCCATCACGGGCCGACCCCAAGAGACCCAGTACTTC.

With respect to this clonotype: A read error may explain this, as a much larger clone is one base away. The chain is built from TRBV7-9 and TRBJ1-2; 10 bases match TRBD1. Germline CDR1 and CDR2: SEHNR and FQNEAQ (reference sequence). CDR3 size: 16 residues. Trimming removed 4 bases from V and 1 base from J; junction bases left unmatched: 6. CDR3 residues: CASSSPGQGFNYGYTF. CDR3 DNA sequence: TGTGCCAGCAGCTCCCCGGGACAGGGGTTTAACTATGGCTACACCTTC.

J is TRBJ2-7 and V is TRBV24-1; TRBD1 agrees at 7 bases. Germline V gene data show CDR1 as KGHDR and CDR2 as SFDVKD. Trimming took 2 bases from V and 3 from J; bases not matched to a gene: 15. The CDR3 runs to 18 residues. This CDR3 is CATSDSHRRQGEVYEQYF. As DNA, the CDR3 is TGTGCCACCAGTGATTCCCACCGCCGACAGGGCGAAGTCTACGAGCAGTACTTC.

This clonotype showed up many times. A much larger clone differs from this one at a single base, so this may be a read error. The chain uses TRBV20-1 and TRBJ2-5, with TRBD1 identical over 9 bases. Per the germline V gene, CDR1 is DFQATT and CDR2 is SNEGSKA (reference sequence). With 2 bases clipped from V and 9 bases from J, the junction kept 22 bases outside the gene matches. This CDR3 is built from 18 residues. CDR3 nucleotides: TGCAGTGCTAGAAGGGGACAGGGAATACCTAAGCCAATGGTGGCCCAGTACTTC. This encodes CSARRGQGIPKPMVAQYF.

In this sample, this clonotype turned up many times. This rearrangement joins TRBV19 to TRBJ1-5; perhaps TRBD1 as D (5 bases). From germline, CDR1 is LNHDA and CDR2 SQIVND (reference sequence). The CDR3 runs 16 residues. This CDR3 is CVTLPGGTHSNQPQHF. The CDR3 DNA sequence: TGTGTCACCCTCCCGGGGGGGACGCATAGCAATCAGCCCCAGCATTTT.

This clonotype came up many times. The chain carries TRBV5-5 and TRBJ1-4; tentatively, D is TRBD1 (6 bases). The germline V gene encodes CDR1 SGHKS and CDR2 YYEKEE (reference sequence). The V end lost 2 bases, the J end lost 11 bases, and 10 bases lay between the germline ends. The CDR3 sequence is 12 residues long. This CDR3 is CASSFVRGKLFF. The CDR3 DNA follows: TGTGCCAGCAGCTTTGTAAGGGGGAAACTGTTTTTT.

The V and J genes are TRBV6-5 and TRBJ2-2; 9 bases fit TRBD1. V was clipped by 5 bases and J by 2 bases; unmatched bases: 9. Germline values: CDR1 MNHEY, CDR2 SVGAGI. This CDR3 has 17 amino acids. CDR3 in amino acids: CASSHLGTGINTGELFF. The CDR3 DNA is TGTGCCAGCAGTCACCTAGGGACAGGGATCAACACCGGGGAGCTGTTTTTT.

This clonotype was recorded at least ten times. The chain recombines TRBV4-2 with TRBJ1-4; D is unresolved. From germline, CDR1 is LGHNA and CDR2 YNFKEQ. The CDR3 has 14 residues. V lost 0 bases and J 8 bases, leaving 10 bases between the germline ends. CDR3 coding DNA: TGTGCCAGCAGCCAAGATATACAGCCAGAAAAACTGTTTTTT. This encodes CASSQDIQPEKLFF.

For this clonotype: It may be a read error: a sequence one base away is much more abundant. The chain combines TRBV4-2 with TRBJ1-2; tentative D call: TRBD1 (6 bases). Germline CDR1 reads LGHNA; CDR2 reads YNFKEQ. The CDR3 length is 15 residues. The CDR3 spells CASSQDRTVSYGYAF. CDR3 coding DNA: TGTGCCAGCAGCCAAGATCGGACAGTCAGCTATGGCTACGCCTTC.

This clonotype showed up many times. The chain is built from TRBV6-6 and TRBJ2-2; D may be TRBD1 or TRBD2 (6 bases each). With 6 bases removed from V and 6 bases from J, the gap between germline ends came to 17 bases. This CDR3 is 15 amino acids long. CDR1 is MNHNY, CDR2 SVGAGI, per germline (reference sequence). The chain's CDR3 is CASRELRGDAGELFF. The CDR3 bases are TGTGCCAGCAGGGAATTAAGGGGGGACGCCGGGGAGCTGTTTTTT.

The sample holds many counts of this clonotype. The V call is TRBV19, the J call TRBJ2-3; the D is unclear. Germline V gene data show CDR1 as LNHDA and CDR2 as SQIVND (reference sequence). CDR3 length: 12 amino acids. The V gene lost 5 bases and the J gene lost 5 bases, with 8 bases spanning the gap. The CDR3 coding sequence is TGTGCCAGTAGTCGACGGCAAGATACGCAGTATTTT. As protein: CASSRRQDTQYF.

Note on this clonotype: A much larger clone sits a single nucleotide away, making a read error possible. The chain joins TRBV6-1 to TRBJ2-5; D assignment may be TRBD1 or TRBD2 (6 bases each). Germline V gene data show CDR1 as MNHNS and CDR2 as SASEGT. The CDR3 is made up of 14 amino acids. CDR3 in amino acids: CASRAIEGGETRYF. CDR3 nucleotide sequence: TGTGCCAGCAGGGCTATAGAGGGGGGAGAGACCCGGTACTTC.

About this clonotype itself: A single base separates this from a much larger clone, so it may be a read error. This sequence joins TRBV4-2 and TRBJ1-6; possible D gene TRBD1, 5 bases. The CDR3 consists of 15 residues. CDR1 and CDR2 from the germline V gene are LGHNA and YNFKEQ. In DNA form, the CDR3 reads TGTGCCTGCAGCCAAGATCCCAGGGTGAATTCACCCCTCCACTTT. Encoded protein: CACSQDPRVNSPLHF.

This clonotype has ten or more counts. J is TRBJ1-5 and V is TRBV5-8; D perhaps matches TRBD1 (5 bases). Deletions cut 1 base from V and 7 bases from J, with 24 bases between. CDR1 is SGHTS and CDR2 is YDEGEE in the germline V gene. The CDR3 covers 18 residues. The CDR3 sequence: CASSLNNWLAGGRQPQHF. The DNA for the CDR3 is TGTGCCAGCAGCTTGAACAATTGGTTAGCGGGGGGACGACAGCCCCAGCATTTT.

V gene TRBV6-5 combines with J gene TRBJ1-1, with a possible D match to TRBD1 (5 bases). The CDR3 is 13 residues long. CDR1 MNHEY and CDR2 SVGAGI come from the germline V gene. Trimming took off 5 bases at V and 8 bases at J, with 15 bases between the two ends. This CDR3 reads CASSHDRGREAFF. The CDR3 nucleotides are TGTGCCAGCAGTCACGACCGGGGACGAGAAGCTTTCTTT.

The rearrangement uses TRBV6-5 and TRBJ1-1; no clear D gene. V lost 6 bases and J 6 bases, leaving 14 bases between the germline ends. The CDR3 covers 13 residues. CDR1 and CDR2 from the germline V gene are MNHEY and SVGAGI. This CDR3 is CASSPGFSPEAFF. CDR3 DNA sequence: TGTGCCAGCAGCCCAGGTTTCAGTCCTGAAGCTTTCTTT.

At least ten counts were recorded for this clonotype. The CDR3: CASSQTPGANYGYTF. CDR3 sequence (DNA): TGTGCCAGCAGCCAAACCCCCGGGGCCAACTATGGCTACACCTTC. This chain uses TRBV14 with TRBJ1-2; tentative D call: TRBD1 (5 bases). V shed 2 bases and J shed 2 bases, with 12 bases lying between them. CDR3 length equals 15 residues. Per germline, CDR1 SGHDN and CDR2 FVKESK.

The chain combines TRBV11-2 with TRBJ2-5; D might be TRBD1 or TRBD2, each matching 5 bases. The CDR3 runs to 15 residues. The ends were cut back, 11 bases at V and 5 bases at J, with 24 bases in the middle. CDR1 SGHAT and CDR2 FQNNGV come from the germline V gene. The CDR3, as DNA: TGTGCCGGCAAGACTACAGCTGGGACCGGGGAGACCCAGTACTTC. Translation: CAGKTTAGTGETQYF.